This T cell receptor (beta chain) emerged from a study of T cell responses to AZD1222 COVID-19 vaccine. Study-wide results and caveats: Repertoire sampling was restricted to post-peak T cell response timepoints. Baseline seropositivity occurred in only a handful of AZD1222 recipients.

Here immunoSEQ multiplex PCR was the method, and the copy in TCRdb shows in-frame clones only, minus some. In the table there are 100,000 to 150,000 clones, 75% to 90% of which are singletons. A remark on this clone: Its cognate antigen is unknown.

This TCR came from an adult who received the AZD1222 COVID-19 vaccine. The input for sequencing was peripheral blood, taken 28 days after the second AZD1222 dose.

The CDR3 DNA is TGTGCCACCAGTGACTGGACTAGCGGGGGGCCCCCGGAGACCCAGTACTTC. Its translation: CATSDWTSGGPPETQYF. The rearrangement joins TRBV24-1 to TRBJ2-5; 14 bases fit TRBD2. Losses at the gene ends were 4 bases for V and 5 bases for J; bases not matched to a gene: 8. Germline lookup yields CDR1 KGHDR and CDR2 SFDVKD. The CDR3 loop spans 17 amino acids.